This TCR beta chain was recorded in a study of blood T cell repertoires in COVID-19. Study information: The United States, Italy and Spain provided the acute and convalescent COVID-19 samples. The cDNA or gDNA used as material had been derived from T cells, B-cell-depleted T cells, or PBMCs.

Germline V gene sequence: CDR1 MNHEY, CDR2 SVGEGT. Germline trimming cut 2 bases from V and 10 bases from J; bases unmatched to any gene: 10. CDR3 length: 15 residues. Some clones are missing from TCRdb's copy, which holds only in-frame ones; the method was immunoSEQ multiplex PCR. The sample includes over 100,000 clones, roughly three quarters seen only once; the top ten take over 1.5%. Sequencing used peripheral blood. The TCR sequence derives from a woman between 65 and 79 years old with acute or convalescent COVID-19. The chain employs TRBV6-2 or TRBV6-3 and TRBJ2-1; 8 nucleotides match TRBD1. CDR3 DNA: TGTGCCAGCAGTTACAGGGGACAGGCCGGCCGCGAGCAGTTCTTC. The encoded protein is CASSYRGQAGREQFF.